Below are 13 T cell receptor beta chains sequenced from a single sample in a study of blood T cells in healthy people across ages. Next came a second PCR, run for about 6 to 11 cycles, which used a sample-barcoded 5' primer along with a J-beta primer mix. Via MiXCR, TCRdb re-called the 5' RACE reads, giving one row per CDR3 protein. The repertoire holds 800,000 or so distinct CDR3 sequences, with about 59% as singletons. Sequenced: blood. The receptors were sampled from a man between 25 and 39 years old in good health.

The V and J genes are TRBV12-3 or TRBV12-4 and TRBJ2-3, with 8 positions matching TRBD1. Unmatched junction bases numbered 5, after V lost 3 bases and J lost 6 bases. The CDR3 contains 14 residues. The chain's CDR3 is CASSFQGARDTQYF. DNA of the CDR3: TGTGCCAGCAGTTTTCAGGGGGCTCGGGATACGCAGTATTTT.

V is TRBV5-1 and J is TRBJ1-1, with TRBD1 matching 7 bases. V was clipped by 6 bases and J by 5 bases; unmatched bases: 7. Germline V gene lookup returns CDR1 SGHRS and CDR2 YFSETQ. The CDR3 has 13 residues. The CDR3 reads CASTETGQTEAFF. DNA for the CDR3: TGCGCCAGCACTGAGACAGGGCAGACTGAAGCTTTCTTT.

In nucleotides, the CDR3 is TGTGCCAGCAGCGTAGGACAGCAGGCCTACGAGCAGTACTTC. Residues: CASSVGQQAYEQYF. This chain joins TRBV9 and TRBJ2-4, with D maybe TRBD1 (5 bases). The J call may be incorrect, as the DNA end agrees better with TRBJ2-7. The germline V gene encodes CDR1 SGDLS and CDR2 YYNGEE. The CDR3 has 14 amino acids.

V is TRBV12-3 or TRBV12-4 and J is TRBJ2-4; D possibly corresponds to TRBD2 (6 bases). The end of the DNA is better explained by TRBJ2-5, so the J call may be wrong. The CDR3 extends over 14 amino acids. The CDR3 nucleotides read TGTGCCAGCAGTTCCGCGGGGTCCCAAGAGACCCAGTACTTC. Protein sequence: CASSSAGSQETQYF.

The rearrangement joins TRBV9 to TRBJ1-5; D is ambiguous. Trimming removed 3 bases at V and 3 bases at J, with 10 bases between. Germline assignment: CDR1 SGDLS and CDR2 YYNGEE. This CDR3 is built from 14 residues. CDR3 protein: CASSDLGNNQPQHF. CDR3 DNA: TGTGCCAGCAGCGATCTGGGAAACAATCAGCCCCAGCATTTT.

The chain links TRBV7-2 to TRBJ2-1; the match to TRBD1 covers 10 bases. The V gene end was trimmed by 7 bases and the J gene end by 6 bases; junction bases not matched to a gene: 6. The CDR3 is 14 residues long. The germline CDR1 and CDR2 sequences are SGHTA and FQGNSA. The CDR3 DNA reads as TGTGCCAGCAACCCGGGACAGGGGTTCAATGAGCAGTTCTTC. Amino acid sequence: CASNPGQGFNEQFF. The full variable domain, rest sourced from reference TRBV7-2 and TRBJ2-1, is GAGVSQSPSNKVTEKGKDVELRCDPISGHTALYWYRQSLGQGLEFLIYFQGNSAPDKSGLPSDRFSAERTGGSVSTLTIQRTQQEDSAVYLCASNPGQGFNEQFFGPGTRLTVL.

The chain recombines TRBV29-1 with TRBJ1-2; D unresolved. Germline CDR1 and CDR2: SQVTM and ANQGSEA. V was cut by 8 bases and J by 1 base, with 11 bases left in between. The CDR3 loop spans 12 amino acids. Written as DNA, the CDR3 is TGCAGCTCTTTAGTTCGTAACTATGGCTACACCTTC. This translates into CSSLVRNYGYTF.

V gene TRBV20-1 combines with J gene TRBJ2-7, with 8 bases lining up with TRBD2. The CDR3 totals 14 residues. CDR1 DFQATT and CDR2 SNEGSKA come from the germline V gene (reference sequence). Unmatched junction bases numbered 1, after V lost 0 bases and J lost 0 bases. The CDR3 here is CSARDSGVSYEQYF. The CDR3 DNA is TGCAGTGCTAGAGATAGCGGGGTCTCCTACGAGCAGTACTTC.

This chain joins TRBV4-3 and TRBJ2-1; D gene unclear. The germline CDR1 and CDR2 sequences are LGHNA and YSLEER. Trimming took 1 base from V and 4 from J, leaving 5 bases between them. The CDR3 sequence is 13 residues long. The CDR3 loop is CASSQVEYNEQFF. In DNA, the CDR3 is TGCGCCAGCAGCCAAGTTGAGTACAATGAGCAGTTCTTC.

This CDR3 reads CASSQPGGGDTQYF. Written as DNA, the CDR3 is TGCGCCAGCAGCCAGCCGGGGGGGGGAGATACGCAGTATTTT. The chain links TRBV4-1 to TRBJ2-3, with 8 bases identical to TRBD2. J gave up 5 bases and V 3 bases, and 4 bases lay outside the gene matches. CDR1 is MGHRA and CDR2 is YSYEKL in the germline V gene. The CDR3 has 14 amino acids.

The chain uses TRBV20-1 and TRBJ2-3; D is unclear. Deletions cut 6 bases from V and 1 base from J, with 11 bases between. There are 13 residues in the CDR3. Per germline, CDR1 DFQATT and CDR2 SNEGSKA (reference sequence). The CDR3 DNA reads TGCAGTGCCCCCGGCCCGGGCACAGATACGCAGTATTTT. It translates to CSAPGPGTDTQYF.

This chain joins TRBV4-1 and TRBJ2-3; no definite D call. Germline V gene data show CDR1 as MGHRA and CDR2 as YSYEKL. The CDR3 runs to 14 residues. Between the trimmed V and J ends, which lost 3 bases and 3 bases, there was a span of 10 bases. This CDR3 reads CASSQEDPTDTQYF. CDR3 DNA sequence: TGCGCCAGCAGCCAGGAAGACCCGACAGATACGCAGTATTTT.

This clonotype was observed a few times. This chain links TRBV12-3 or TRBV12-4 with TRBJ2-7; D ambiguous. The CDR3 is 12 amino acids. V lost 3 bases to trimming and J lost 5 bases, with 8 bases between them. CDR3 residues: CASSFRTDEQYF. DNA of the CDR3: TGTGCCAGCAGTTTCCGGACGGACGAGCAGTACTTC.